This is a list of T cell receptor beta chains from one sample in a study of blood T cell repertoires in COVID-19. TCRdb keeps only in-frame clones here, not all; method: immunoSEQ multiplex PCR. Found here are about 190,000 clones, around 80% of them singletons; the top ten hold approximately 14%. Sequencing input: peripheral blood. The source of these receptors is a man aged 25-40 years with active or convalescent COVID-19. Both conserved end residues are part of each CDR3. The D gene is left open where the match is weak. Clone size is given for some rows only: seen once, a few or many times, or a class if the clone is expanded.

>TRBJ2-7|TRBV28|-|TRBD1
CASTTAEDRGREQYF
TGTGCCAGCACCACCGCCGAGGACAGGGGGCGCGAGCAGTACTTC
>TRBJ1-5|TRBV2|many|-
CASSNDRGPQHF
TGTGCCAGCAGTAACGACCGCGGGCCCCAGCATTTT
>TRBJ2-5|TRBV6-6|-|-
CASSYQGQETQYF
TGTGCCAGCAGTTATCAGGGACAAGAGACCCAGTACTTC
>TRBJ1-2|TRBV7-8|-|-
CASSLWGRADYGYTF
TGTGCCAGCAGCTTATGGGGCAGGGCTGACTATGGCTACACCTTC
>TRBJ1-2|TRBV30|-|-
CAWSALLLGEEGYTF
TGTGCCTGGAGTGCCTTACTTTTAGGGGAGGAGGGCTACACCTTC
>TRBJ1-1|TRBV4-3|-|-
CASSQQGEGPLNTEAFF
TGCGCCAGCAGCCAACAAGGGGAAGGACCGCTGAACACTGAAGCTTTCTTT
>TRBJ1-2|TRBV5-8|-|TRBD1
CASSSGQGNYGYTF
TGTGCCAGCAGTTCCGGACAGGGCAACTATGGCTACACCTTC
>TRBJ2-6|TRBV5-1|-|-
CASSLGPGANVLTF
TGCGCCAGCAGTCTGGGGCCTGGGGCCAACGTCCTGACTTTC
>TRBJ1-1|TRBV6-5|-|-
CASKFGNNYLTEAFF
TGTGCCAGCAAGTTCGGCAACAACTACCTCACTGAAGCTTTCTTT
>TRBJ1-1|TRBV3-1/TRBV3-2|-|-
CASSQGRVTEAFF
TGTGCCAGCAGCCAAGGGAGGGTCACTGAAGCTTTCTTT
>TRBJ1-3|TRBV30|-|TRBD1
CAWMGGTGGPGNTIYF
TGTGCCTGGATGGGCGGGACAGGGGGCCCTGGAAACACCATATATTTT
>TRBJ1-2|TRBV19|once|TRBD1
CASYPTGSGYGYTF
TGTGCCAGCTACCCGACAGGGTCGGGCTATGGCTACACCTTC
>TRBJ1-5|TRBV28|-|TRBD1
CASSLPGTGINGNQPQHF
TGTGCCAGCAGTTTGCCCGGGACAGGGATAAATGGCAATCAGCCCCAGCATTTT
>TRBJ2-7|TRBV7-6|-|TRBD2
CASRGRGDSSYEQYF
TGTGCCAGCCGGGGGCGGGGGGATTCGTCCTACGAGCAGTACTTC
>TRBJ1-5|TRBV13|few|-
CASSRGSNQPQHF
TGTGCCAGCAGCCGGGGGAGCAATCAGCCCCAGCATTTT
>TRBJ1-5|TRBV30|-|TRBD1
CAWGAGQGSVQPQHF
TGTGCCTGGGGGGCCGGACAGGGGTCGGTTCAGCCCCAGCATTTT
>TRBJ1-2|TRBV2|-|TRBD1
CASRAETGAFYGYTF
TGTGCCAGCAGGGCCGAGACAGGGGCTTTTTATGGCTACACCTTC
>TRBJ1-2|TRBV27|-|-
CASSLVSGRKDGYTF
TGTGCCAGCAGTTTGGTGAGTGGGCGCAAGGATGGCTACACCTTC
>TRBJ2-3|TRBV24-1|-|TRBD2
CATSDFAGGADTQYF
TGTGCCACCAGTGATTTTGCGGGGGGCGCAGATACGCAGTATTTT
>TRBJ2-1|TRBV6-4|-|-
CASSPRQRAGNNEQFF
TGTGCCAGCAGTCCCCGGCAGCGGGCAGGCAACAATGAGCAGTTCTTC
>TRBJ2-1|TRBV4-3|-|-
CASSQDRRVTYNEQFF
TGCGCCAGCAGCCAAGATCGCAGGGTCACCTACAATGAGCAGTTCTTC
>TRBJ1-2|TRBV6-5|-|-
CASTGQNYGYTF
TGTGCCAGCACCGGACAAAACTATGGCTACACCTTC
>TRBJ1-5|TRBV19|-|TRBD1
CASSRQGGNQPQHF
TGTGCCAGTAGTAGACAGGGGGGCAATCAGCCCCAGCATTTT
>TRBJ2-5|TRBV11-3|-|TRBD2
CASSFGASGRQETQYF
TGTGCCAGCAGCTTTGGGGCTAGCGGGAGGCAAGAGACCCAGTACTTC
>TRBJ2-3|TRBV7-2|-|TRBD2
CASSLATSGGRTDTQYF
TGTGCCAGCAGCTTAGCGACTAGCGGGGGCCGCACAGATACGCAGTATTTT
>TRBJ2-2|TRBV7-9|-|TRBD2
CASSSLGLAGENTGELFF
TGTGCCAGCAGTTCCCTCGGACTAGCGGGAGAGAACACCGGGGAGCTGTTTTTT
>TRBJ2-7|TRBV18|-|TRBD1
CASSPGRTGVYEQYF
TGTGCCAGCTCACCGGGGAGGACAGGGGTGTACGAGCAGTACTTC
>TRBJ1-2|TRBV10-3|-|TRBD1
CAISESAGTGGYGYTF
TGTGCCATCAGTGAGTCGGCCGGGACAGGGGGCTATGGCTACACCTTC